The entry below describes one T cell receptor (beta chain). This sample was taken from a study of Ad26.COV2.S vaccination and SARS-CoV-2 variants. As for the study in general: The donor participated in the COV1001 trial, in its Ad26.COV2.S arm.

Treatment specified: around 19 received Ad26.COV2.S at low or high dose, single or two shots; a few received placebo; per-sample allocation not given. Specimen acquisition occurred on day 63 following the initial vaccine or placebo injection. Germline CDR1 reads SGHRS; CDR2 reads YFSETQ. V dropped 4 bases and J dropped 5; count of bases not matched to a gene: 8. The CDR3 totals 15 residues. Only in-frame clones appear in the TCRdb table, and some are missing; sequencing was by immunoSEQ multiplex PCR. The table lists over 300,000 clones, under 90% of them singletons, with 7.4% in the top ten. This TCR came from a person between 18 and 60 years old who received the Ad26.COV2.S COVID-19 vaccine or a placebo. The rearrangement joins TRBV5-1 to TRBJ2-1; TRBD1 matches at 8 bases. Here the sequenced sample was peripheral blood, taken in a trial of Ad26.COV2.S vaccine versus placebo. CDR3 in amino acids: CASSTDREFDNEQFF. CDR3 in DNA: TGCGCCAGCAGCACGGACAGGGAATTCGACAATGAGCAGTTCTTC. The complete variable domain, with remaining parts taken from reference TRBV5-1 and TRBJ2-1, reads KAGVTQTPRYLIKTRGQQVTLSCSPISGHRSVSWYQQTPGQGLQFLFEYFSETQRNKGNFPGRFSGRQFSNSRSEMNVSTLELGDSALYLCASSTDREFDNEQFFGPGTRLTVL.